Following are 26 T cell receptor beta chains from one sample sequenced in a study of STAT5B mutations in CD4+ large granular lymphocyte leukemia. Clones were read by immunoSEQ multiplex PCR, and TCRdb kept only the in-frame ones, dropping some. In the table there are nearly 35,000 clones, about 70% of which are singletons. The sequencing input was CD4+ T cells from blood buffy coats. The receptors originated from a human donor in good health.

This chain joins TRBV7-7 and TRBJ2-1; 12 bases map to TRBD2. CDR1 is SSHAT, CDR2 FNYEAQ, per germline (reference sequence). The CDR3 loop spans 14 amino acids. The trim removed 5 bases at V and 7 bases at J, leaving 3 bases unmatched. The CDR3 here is CASSPTSGGNEQFF. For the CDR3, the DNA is TGTGCCAGCAGCCCCACTAGCGGGGGGAATGAGCAGTTCTTC.

This chain's CDR3 is CSVEGVAPGPYGYTF. The CDR3 region has the DNA TGCAGCGTTGAGGGGGTGGCACCGGGCCCATATGGCTACACCTTC. The genes are TRBV29-1 and TRBJ1-2; possibly TRBD1 for D (5 bases). Germline V lookup: CDR1 SQVTM, CDR2 ANQGSEA. The CDR3 runs to 15 residues. The V gene lost 3 bases and the J gene lost 5 bases, with 19 bases spanning the gap.

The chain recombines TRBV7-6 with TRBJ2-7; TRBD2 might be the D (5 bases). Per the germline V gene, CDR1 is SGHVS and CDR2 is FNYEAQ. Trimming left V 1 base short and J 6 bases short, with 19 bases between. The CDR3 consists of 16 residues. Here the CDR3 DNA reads TGTGCCAGCAGCTTAGGATCTGGGCCCGGCGGAGGCGAGCAGTACTTC. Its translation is CASSLGSGPGGGEQYF.

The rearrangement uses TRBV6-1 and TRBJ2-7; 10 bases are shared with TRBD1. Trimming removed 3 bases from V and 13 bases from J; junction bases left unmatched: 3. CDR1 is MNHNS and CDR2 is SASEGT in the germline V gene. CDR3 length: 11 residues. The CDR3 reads CASSDRDRGYF. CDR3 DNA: TGTGCCAGCAGTGACCGGGACAGGGGTTACTTC.

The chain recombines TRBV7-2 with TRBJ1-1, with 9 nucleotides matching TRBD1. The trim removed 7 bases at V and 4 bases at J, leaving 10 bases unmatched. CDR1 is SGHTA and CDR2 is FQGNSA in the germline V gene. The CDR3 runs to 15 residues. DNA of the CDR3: TGTGCCAGCAAACCGGGGGACAGGGCCAGCACTGAAGCTTTCTTT. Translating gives CASKPGDRASTEAFF.

CDR3 nucleotide sequence: TGCGCCAGCAGGGGGGGTAGCACAGATACGCAGTATTTT. It translates to CASRGGSTDTQYF. The chain has TRBV5-1 and TRBJ2-3; a weak D match, TRBD2 (6 bases). The CDR3 is 13 amino acids. CDR1 is SGHRS, CDR2 YFSETQ, per germline. V was cut by 5 bases and J by 0 bases, with 7 bases left in between.

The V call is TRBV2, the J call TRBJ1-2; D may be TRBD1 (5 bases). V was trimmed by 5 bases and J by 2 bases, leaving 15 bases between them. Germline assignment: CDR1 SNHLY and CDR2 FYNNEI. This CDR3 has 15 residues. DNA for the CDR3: TGTGCCAGCAGTTTGAGGACAAGTATAAACTATGGCTACACCTTC. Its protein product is CASSLRTSINYGYTF.

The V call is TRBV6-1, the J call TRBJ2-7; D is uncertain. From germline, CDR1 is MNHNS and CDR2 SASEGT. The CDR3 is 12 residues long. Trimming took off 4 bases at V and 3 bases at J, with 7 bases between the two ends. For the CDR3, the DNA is TGTGCCAGCAGTGTTGGGGACTACGAGCAGTACTTC. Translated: CASSVGDYEQYF.

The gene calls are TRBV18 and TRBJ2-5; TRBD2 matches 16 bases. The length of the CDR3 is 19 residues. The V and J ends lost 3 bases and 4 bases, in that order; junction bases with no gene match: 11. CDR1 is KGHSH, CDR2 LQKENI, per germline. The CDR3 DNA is TGTGCCAGCTCACCCACCGGGACTAGCGGGGGGGCCACAGGAGAGACCCAGTACTTC. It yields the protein CASSPTGTSGGATGETQYF. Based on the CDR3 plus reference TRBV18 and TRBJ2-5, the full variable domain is NAGVMQNPRHLVRRRGQEARLRCSPMKGHSHVYWYRQLPEEGLKFMVYLQKENIIDESGMPKERFSAEFPKEGPSILRIQQVVRGDSAAYFCASSPTGTSGGATGETQYFGPGTRLLVL.

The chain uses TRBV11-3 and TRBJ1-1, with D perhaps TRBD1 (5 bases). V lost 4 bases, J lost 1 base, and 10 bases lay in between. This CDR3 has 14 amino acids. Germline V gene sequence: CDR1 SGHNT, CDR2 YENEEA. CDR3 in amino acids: CASSSSGTNTEAFF. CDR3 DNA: TGTGCCAGCAGCTCGTCCGGGACGAACACTGAAGCTTTCTTT.

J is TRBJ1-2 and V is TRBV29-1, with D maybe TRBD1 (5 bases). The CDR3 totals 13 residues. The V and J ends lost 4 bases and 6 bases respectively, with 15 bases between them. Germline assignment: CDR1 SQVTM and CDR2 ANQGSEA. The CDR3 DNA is TGCAGCGTTGGGGGGGAGGTCTCTGATGGCTACACCTTC. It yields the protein CSVGGEVSDGYTF.

CDR3 nucleotides: TGCGCCAGCAGCTTAGGCGGGACAGGGCGCGAAAAACTGTTTTTT. Amino acids: CASSLGGTGREKLFF. The chain recombines TRBV5-1 with TRBJ1-4; 9 nucleotides match TRBD1. Germline values: CDR1 SGHRS, CDR2 YFSETQ. The CDR3 extends over 15 amino acids. V was clipped by 2 bases and J by 8 bases; unmatched bases: 7.

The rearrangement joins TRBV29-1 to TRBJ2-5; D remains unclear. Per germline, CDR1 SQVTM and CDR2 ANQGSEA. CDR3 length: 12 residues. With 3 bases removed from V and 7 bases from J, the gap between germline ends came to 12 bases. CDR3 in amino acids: CSVDLDWGTQYF. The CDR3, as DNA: TGCAGCGTTGATCTGGATTGGGGGACCCAGTACTTC.

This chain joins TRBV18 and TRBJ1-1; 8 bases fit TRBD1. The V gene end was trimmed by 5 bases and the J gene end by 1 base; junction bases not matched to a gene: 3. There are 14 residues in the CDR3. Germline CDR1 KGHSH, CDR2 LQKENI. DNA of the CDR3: TGTGCCAGCTCAACGGGACAGGAGAACACTGAAGCTTTCTTT. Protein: CASSTGQENTEAFF.

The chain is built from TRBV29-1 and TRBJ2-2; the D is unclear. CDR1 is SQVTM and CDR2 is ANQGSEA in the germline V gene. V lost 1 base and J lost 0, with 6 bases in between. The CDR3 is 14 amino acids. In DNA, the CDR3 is TGCAGCGTTGAAGTTTCAGCGAACACCGGGGAGCTGTTTTTT. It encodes CSVEVSANTGELFF.

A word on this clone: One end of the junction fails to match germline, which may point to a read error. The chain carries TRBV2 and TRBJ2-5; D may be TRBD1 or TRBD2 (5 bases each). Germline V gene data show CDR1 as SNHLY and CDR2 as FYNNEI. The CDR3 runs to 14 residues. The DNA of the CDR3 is TGTGCCAGCAGTGAGAGGGGCGAGGGAGAGACTCAGTACTTC. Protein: CASSERGEGETQYF.

The DNA for the CDR3 is TGTGCCAGCAGTTACTCGGGCGCAGGGTCTAACTATGGCTACACCTTC. As protein: CASSYSGAGSNYGYTF. This chain joins TRBV6-5 and TRBJ1-2; a weak D match, TRBD1 (5 bases). CDR1 and CDR2 (germline): MNHEY, SVGAGI. V lost 0 bases and J 0 bases, leaving 11 bases between the germline ends. The CDR3 consists of 16 residues.

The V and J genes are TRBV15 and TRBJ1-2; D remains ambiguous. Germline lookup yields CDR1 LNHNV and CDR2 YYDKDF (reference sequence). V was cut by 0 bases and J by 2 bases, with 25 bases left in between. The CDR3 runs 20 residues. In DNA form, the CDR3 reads TGTGCCACCAGCAGAGACCTGGCTTCTCTTGCCGCGGGGAAGAACTATGGCTACACCTTC. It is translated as CATSRDLASLAAGKNYGYTF.

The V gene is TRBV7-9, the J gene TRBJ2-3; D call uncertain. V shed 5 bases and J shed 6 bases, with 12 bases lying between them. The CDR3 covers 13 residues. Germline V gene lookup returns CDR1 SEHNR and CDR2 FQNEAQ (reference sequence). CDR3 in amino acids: CASSPKTADTQYF. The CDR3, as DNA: TGTGCCAGCAGCCCGAAGACGGCGGATACGCAGTATTTT.

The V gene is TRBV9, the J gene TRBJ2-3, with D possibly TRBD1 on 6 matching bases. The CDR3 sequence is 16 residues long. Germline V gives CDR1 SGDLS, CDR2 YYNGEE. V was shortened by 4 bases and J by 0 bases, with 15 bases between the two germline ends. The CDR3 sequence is CASSLSRTDSTDTQYF. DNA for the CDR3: TGTGCCAGCAGCCTCTCAAGGACAGACAGCACAGATACGCAGTATTTT.

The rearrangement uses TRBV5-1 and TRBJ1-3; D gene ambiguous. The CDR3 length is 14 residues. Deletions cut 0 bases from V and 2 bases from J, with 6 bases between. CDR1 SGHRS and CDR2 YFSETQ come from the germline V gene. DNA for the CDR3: TGCGCCAGCAGCTTGGAAAAGGCTGGAAACACCATATATTTT. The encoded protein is CASSLEKAGNTIYF.

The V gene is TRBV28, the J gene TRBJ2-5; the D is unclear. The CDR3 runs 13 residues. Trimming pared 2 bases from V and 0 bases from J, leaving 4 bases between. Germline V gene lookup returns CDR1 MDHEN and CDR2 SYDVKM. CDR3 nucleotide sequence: TGTGCCAGCAGTTTACACGACCAAGAGACCCAGTACTTC. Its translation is CASSLHDQETQYF.

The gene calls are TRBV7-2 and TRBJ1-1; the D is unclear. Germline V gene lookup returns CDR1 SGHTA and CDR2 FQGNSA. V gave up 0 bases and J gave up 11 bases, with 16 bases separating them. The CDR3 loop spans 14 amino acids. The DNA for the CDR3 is TGTGCCAGCAGCTTAGCGCCGGGCGAGGCCGGGGCTTTCTTT. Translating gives CASSLAPGEAGAFF.

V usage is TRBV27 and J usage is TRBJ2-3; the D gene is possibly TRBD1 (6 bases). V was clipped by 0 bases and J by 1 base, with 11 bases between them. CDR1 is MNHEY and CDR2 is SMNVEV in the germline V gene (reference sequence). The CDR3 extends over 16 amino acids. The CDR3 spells CASSLSKGGRTDTQYF. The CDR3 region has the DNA TGTGCCAGCAGTTTATCGAAAGGGGGTCGCACAGATACGCAGTATTTT.

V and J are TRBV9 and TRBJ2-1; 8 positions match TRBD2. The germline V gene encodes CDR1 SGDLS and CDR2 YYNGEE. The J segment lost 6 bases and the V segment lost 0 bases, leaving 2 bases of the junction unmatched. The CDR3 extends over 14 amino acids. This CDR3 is CASSVAGGGNEQFF. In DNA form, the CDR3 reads TGTGCCAGCAGCGTAGCCGGGGGGGGCAATGAGCAGTTCTTC.

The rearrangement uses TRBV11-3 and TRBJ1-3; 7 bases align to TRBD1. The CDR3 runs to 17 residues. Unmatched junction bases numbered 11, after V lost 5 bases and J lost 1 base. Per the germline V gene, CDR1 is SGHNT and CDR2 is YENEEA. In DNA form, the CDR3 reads TGTGCCAGCAGCCCTACCGACAGGGTCCTTTCTGGAAACACCATATATTTT. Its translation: CASSPTDRVLSGNTIYF.